This T cell receptor (beta chain) originates from a study of radiation and T cells in renal cell carcinoma. Turning to this clone: Its antigen remains unidentified.

Time point denoted: blood 4 weeks post-SBRT, at nephrectomy. As to treatment: 15 Gy SBRT to primary tumor, nephrectomy 4 weeks later. Nephrectomy followed 15 Gy stereotactic body radiation by 4 weeks. Radiation-treated patients gave blood at baseline, week 2 and week 4. Clear cell pathology was present in this patient's renal cell carcinoma. General study results and limits: Top tumor clonotypes rose in blood 2 weeks post-radiation, then contracted.

V shed 6 bases and J 5 bases; nucleotides not matched to a gene: 6. CDR3 size: 14 residues. CDR1 and CDR2 (germline): MNHEY, SVGAGI. Sequenced by immunoSEQ multiplex PCR; TCRdb stores in-frame clones only, minus some. The repertoire holds about 170,000 clones, 88% seen once, with approximately 11% in the top ten. The V and J genes are TRBV6-5 and TRBJ1-4; 7 nucleotides line up with TRBD1. The specimen comprised blood, sampled from a patient whose treatment included radiotherapy and nephrectomy. The clonotype was recovered from a woman aged 45 to 65 with renal cell carcinoma. CDR3 bases: TGTGCCAGCAGCCACGACAGGGCAAATGAAAAACTGTTTTTT. Residues: CASSHDRANEKLFF.